Listed below are T cell receptor beta chains from one sample, sequenced in a study of blood T cell repertoires in COVID-19. The method was immunoSEQ multiplex PCR; TCRdb's version includes in-frame clones alone and lacks a portion of them. The sample lists 120,000 or so clones; roughly 74% were seen once. The material sequenced was peripheral blood. The source of these receptors is a man aged 55 to 69 with acute or convalescent COVID-19. Each CDR3 is given with its conserved first and last residue.

V gene	CDR3 length	J gene	CDR3 protein
TRBV5-1	16	TRBJ2-1	CASSLGLAGGRYEQFF
TRBV6-5	14	TRBJ2-1	CASTILAGGWEQFF
TRBV19	16	TRBJ1-1	CASSIGDSGRNTEAFF
TRBV10-3	15	TRBJ1-1	CAITTPGGLNTEAFF
TRBV7-2	16	TRBJ1-6	CASSFQSGRHNSPLHF
TRBV7-9	15	TRBJ1-1	CASSFYTGLNTEAFF
TRBV18	12	TRBJ2-5	CASRLAQETQYF
TRBV5-6	13	TRBJ2-3	CASSLEAADTQYF
TRBV7-2	18	TRBJ2-6	CASSLGSGGPSGANVLTF
TRBV24-1	16	TRBJ2-1	CATSESGTGGSYEQFF
TRBV7-8	16	TRBJ2-5	CASSLGTSGGQETQYF
TRBV7-9	16	TRBJ2-1	CASSLRAAGVYDEQFF
TRBV7-8	16	TRBJ2-7	CASSFAAGTSSYEQYF
TRBV5-1	13	TRBJ2-1	CASSSQLTGEQFF
TRBV2	13	TRBJ1-2	CASRRQSVYGYTF
TRBV5-1	15	TRBJ2-1	CASSSSSGAPDEQFF
TRBV5-1	14	TRBJ2-1	CASSLPRNPNEQFF
TRBV14	14	TRBJ1-4	CASSPRTAYEKLFF
TRBV5-1	16	TRBJ2-7	CASSFGLAGGSVEQYF
TRBV28	16	TRBJ2-1	CASSSFSGSSYNEQFF
TRBV7-9	14	TRBJ2-1	CASSDQLTTNEQFF
TRBV11-3	13	TRBJ2-3	CASSWGGADTQYF
TRBV12-3/TRBV12-4	13	TRBJ1-1	CASKADGVSEAFF
TRBV24-1	13	TRBJ2-1	CATSDSWDRVPFF
TRBV3-1/TRBV3-2	15	TRBJ1-3	CASSQSSFPGNTIYF
TRBV27	15	TRBJ1-5	CASSLNYRGDQPQHF
TRBV24-1	14	TRBJ2-7	CATSSQDNSYEQYF
TRBV7-9	15	TRBJ2-2	CASSLGVGAAGELFF
TRBV5-6	12	TRBJ2-7	CASSWGPQKKDF
TRBV29-1	15	TRBJ1-3	CSVPNSSGTGNTIYF
TRBV24-1	16	TRBJ1-2	CATSDPGTTAGYGYTF
TRBV4-1	16	TRBJ1-1	CASSQVTGLMNTEAFF
TRBV30	14	TRBJ1-2	CAWSVPRQSYGYTF
TRBV7-9	13	TRBJ1-1	CASSVGQNTEAFF
TRBV10-2	15	TRBJ2-1	CASTDTSGGAGEQFF
TRBV10-1	13	TRBJ2-3	CASSATRQETQYF
TRBV5-8	14	TRBJ2-2	CASKNRINTGELFF
TRBV12-3/TRBV12-4	13	TRBJ2-3	CASSPTGADTQYF
TRBV5-4	16	TRBJ2-3	CASSPTAGLNTDTQYF
TRBV5-8	16	TRBJ1-5	CASSESRDRGPRAQHF
TRBV18	15	TRBJ1-1	CASSIYEAMNTEAFF
TRBV6-6	15	TRBJ2-1	CASSSGQGAYNEQFF